The 11 T cell receptor beta chains in this list originate from one sample, sequenced in a study of T cells in Graves' hyperthyroidism and ophthalmopathy. Researchers amplified the TCR beta CDR3 regions from RNA transcripts. TCR CDR3 underwent first-round RT-PCR with the HTBI primer set. TCRdb processed the multiplex PCR reads anew with MiXCR; each CDR3 protein has one entry. The sample holds about 300,000 distinct CDR3 sequences, 12% to 15% seen once. The sequenced sample was blood. These receptors all stem from a woman between 35 and 50 years old with Graves' hyperthyroidism.

The chain combines TRBV29-1 with TRBJ2-7; D perhaps matches TRBD2 (5 bases). V dropped 7 bases and J dropped 1 base, with 11 bases sitting between them. Germline V gene lookup returns CDR1 SQVTM and CDR2 ANQGSEA. The CDR3 has 12 amino acids. The CDR3 region has the DNA TGCAGCGCCACCGGGGAATCCTACGAGCAGTACTTC. It is translated as CSATGESYEQYF.

This clonotype was seen many times. The chain has TRBV12-3 or TRBV12-4 and TRBJ1-1; TRBD1 agrees at 10 bases. The CDR3 covers 12 residues. V shed 8 bases, J shed 11 bases, and the junction held 8 bases outside the gene matches. The CDR3 loop is CASGGTGANAFF. Here the CDR3 DNA reads TGTGCCAGCGGGGGGACAGGGGCTAACGCTTTCTTT.

This clonotype appeared many times. The V gene is TRBV6-1, the J gene TRBJ2-7, with TRBD1 identical over 8 bases. Germline assignment: CDR1 MNHNS and CDR2 SASEGT. The junction had 12 bases not matched to a gene; V was cut back by 3 bases and J by 2 bases. This CDR3 is built from 17 residues. The CDR3 loop reads CASSDGTGGPGTYEQYF. As DNA, the CDR3 is TGTGCCAGCAGTGACGGGACAGGTGGTCCCGGAACCTACGAGCAGTACTTC.

This chain links TRBV20-1 with TRBJ2-2; weak D call: TRBD2 (5 bases). Trimming took off 3 bases at V and 6 bases at J, with 14 bases between the two ends. Germline values: CDR1 DFQATT, CDR2 SNEGSKA (reference sequence). The CDR3 has 14 amino acids. The chain's CDR3 is CSARGANPAGELFF. The CDR3 nucleotides read TGCAGTGCTAGGGGAGCGAACCCAGCCGGGGAGCTGTTTTTT.

This clonotype has at least ten counts. The CDR3 DNA follows: TGTGCCAGCAGTGAGGCAGGGGTGAGGGCAGATACGCAGTATTTT. Residues: CASSEAGVRADTQYF. The gene calls are TRBV6-1 and TRBJ2-3; a possible D gene is TRBD1 (6 bases). CDR1 and CDR2 (germline): MNHNS, SASEGT. Between the trimmed V and J ends, which lost 3 bases and 4 bases, there was a span of 14 bases. The CDR3 consists of 15 residues.

This clonotype came up many times. The V gene is TRBV7-2, the J gene TRBJ2-7; no reliable D call. Germline V gene data show CDR1 as SGHTA and CDR2 as FQGNSA. This CDR3 has 14 amino acids. V was clipped by 0 bases and J by 3 bases, with 9 bases between them. The CDR3 region has the DNA TGTGCCAGCAGCTTAGCCGGGCCCGGCTACGAGCAGTACTTC. This sequence encodes CASSLAGPGYEQYF.

This clonotype was seen ten or more times. The rearrangement uses TRBV28 and TRBJ1-1; TRBD1 might be the D (6 bases). Trimming removed 3 bases from V and 5 bases from J, with 16 bases in between. CDR3 length equals 15 residues. CDR1 MDHEN and CDR2 SYDVKM come from the germline V gene. The CDR3 reads CASSLGGGARTEAFF. The CDR3 DNA follows: TGTGCCAGCAGTTTGGGGGGGGGGGCGAGGACTGAAGCTTTCTTT.

This clonotype was counted at least ten times. CDR3 nucleotide sequence: TGTGCCAGCAGTGCCTCGGGACAGGGTTATGGCTACACCTTC. The encoded protein is CASSASGQGYGYTF. V and J are TRBV6-1 and TRBJ1-2; TRBD1 matches 9 bases. CDR3 length: 14 residues. Germline CDR1 MNHNS, CDR2 SASEGT. V lost 4 bases to trimming and J lost 5 bases; unmatched junction nucleotides: 5.

This clonotype was detected only a few times. This chain joins TRBV19 and TRBJ1-2, with D unresolved. CDR1 LNHDA and CDR2 SQIVND come from the germline V gene (reference sequence). Trimming pared 5 bases from V and 6 bases from J, leaving 25 bases between. The CDR3 spans 17 residues. The CDR3 sequence is CASSPQGREANYHGYTF. The CDR3 DNA reads TGTGCCAGTAGTCCCCAAGGTCGGGAAGCCAACTACCATGGCTACACCTTC. The full variable domain, rest sourced from reference TRBV19 and TRBJ1-2, is DGGITQSPKYLFRKEGQNVTLSCEQNLNHDAMYWYRQDPGQGLRLIYYSQIVNDFQKGDIAEGYSVSREKKESFPLTVTSAQKNPTAFYLCASSPQGREANYHGYTFGSGTRLTVV.

This clonotype showed up many times. V gene TRBV27 combines with J gene TRBJ2-1, with 9 bases aligning to TRBD2. CDR3 length equals 15 residues. The germline V gene encodes CDR1 MNHEY and CDR2 SMNVEV (reference sequence). The ends lost 5 bases at V and 7 bases at J; junction bases unmatched: 9. In DNA, the CDR3 is TGTGCCAGCAGTGACTTAGCGGGAGAATGGAATGAGCAGTTCTTC. Translating gives CASSDLAGEWNEQFF.

The sample holds many counts of this clonotype. V is TRBV3-1 and J is TRBJ2-3, with D possibly matching TRBD1 (6 bases). V lost 1 base and J lost 4, with 27 bases in between. The germline gives CDR1 LGHDT, CDR2 YNNKEL (reference sequence). This CDR3 region has 20 residues. The CDR3 sequence is CASSQGPGHLGDTGADTQYF. Here the CDR3 DNA reads TGTGCCAGCAGCCAAGGGCCGGGACACCTAGGGGACACTGGCGCAGATACGCAGTATTTT.